The 3 T cell receptor beta chains reported below all come from one sample, sequenced in a study of CD8 T cells in ankylosing spondylitis. TCRdb independently ran MiXCR on the 5' RACE reads; one entry per CDR3 protein. The sample has some 130,000 distinct CDR3 sequences; roughly 15% are singletons. Sequencing was carried out using blood, either unsorted or a sorted T cell fraction (not recorded which). Receptor source: a female donor with ankylosing spondylitis or in good health (not recorded which).

This clonotype was detected many times. The chain combines TRBV18 with TRBJ1-5; 7 nucleotides match TRBD1. Germline assignment: CDR1 KGHSH and CDR2 LQKENI. Unmatched junction bases numbered 13, after V lost 4 bases and J lost 7 bases. This CDR3 spans 16 amino acids. CDR3 in DNA: TGTGCCAGCTCACTAACTGGAGGGGGCCAGGGCCAGCCCCAGCATTTT. As protein: CASSLTGGGQGQPQHF.

This clonotype came up a few times. The genes are TRBV5-1 and TRBJ1-2; D is undetermined. V was shortened by 0 bases and J by 2 bases, with 11 bases between the two germline ends. This CDR3 is 15 amino acids long. Germline CDR1 reads SGHRS; CDR2 reads YFSETQ. CDR3 region: CASSLEGTPNYGYTF. The CDR3 DNA sequence: TGCGCCAGCAGCTTGGAGGGCACACCAAACTATGGCTACACCTTC.

V is TRBV5-4 and J is TRBJ2-2, with TRBD1 as a possible D gene (5 bases). This CDR3 is 13 amino acids long. The V gene's germline CDR1 is SGHNT and CDR2 YYREEE (reference sequence). V lost 4 bases, J lost 8 bases, and 12 bases lay in between. Here the CDR3 reads CASSIRAPGELFF. The CDR3 nucleotides read TGTGCCAGCAGCATCAGGGCACCGGGGGAGCTGTTTTTT.